The TCR beta chain under discussion was sequenced for a study of OX40 agonist ivuxolimab in advanced cancers. About the study: Ivuxolimab, which is an agonistic anti-OX40 (CD134) antibody, was administered to the patients.

Per the germline V gene, CDR1 is SQVTM and CDR2 is ANQGSEA. With 7 bases removed from V and 3 bases from J, the gap between germline ends came to 12 bases. The CDR3 is 13 residues long. In its sample, this clone was seen once. Its target is unknown. Assay: immunoSEQ multiplex PCR; the TCRdb copy retains only in-frame clones and omits some. The sample includes tens of thousands of clones, approximately 86% seen only once; the top ten take about 0.6%. Individuals having autoimmune disease history or systemic immunosuppression were not enrolled. Study-level points and caveats: CD4+ and CD8+ blood T cells expanded clonally by week 6 at 0.1 to 3.0 mg/kg. With doses of 0.1-3.0 mg/kg, partial responders showed among the lowest clonal expansion.

This rearrangement joins TRBV29-1 to TRBJ1-4, with a possible D match to TRBD1 (6 bases). The TCR comes from an adult with an advanced solid tumor such as melanoma, head and neck, liver or kidney cancer. The specimen was CD4+ or CD8+ T cells sorted from blood, collected in a trial of the OX40 agonist ivuxolimab. CDR3 nucleotides: TGCAGCGCCCCGGACAGCGCTAATGAAAAACTGTTTTTT. This gives the protein CSAPDSANEKLFF.